In its sample, the clone carrying this T cell receptor beta chain was seen many times. Its antigen remains unidentified. The data were produced by immunoSEQ multiplex PCR, yet TCRdb's version contains in-frame clones alone and is incomplete. The data show about 36,000 clones, none appearing only once, with roughly 1.1% held by the ten largest. The sample is drawn from a study of T cells after posttransplantation cyclophosphamide. Overall study results and limits: Tissue-infiltrating T cells from skin or gut overlapped little with blood T cells. After PTCy, TRB diversity resembled that of CNI/methotrexate controls. Later post-transplant blood repertoires were often dominated by donor CD8+ memory clones.

This CDR3 is built from 15 residues. Germline CDR1 is SQVTM and CDR2 is ANQGSEA. Between the trimmed V and J ends, which lost 2 bases and 0 bases, there was a span of 11 bases. The chain is built from TRBV29-1 and TRBJ2-4; tentative D call: TRBD1 (5 bases). The sequenced sample consisted of PBMCs. The TCR sequence derives from a girl between 5 and 17 years old in good health, CMV-negative, and a related stem cell transplant donor. CDR3 region: CSVEMDNLAKNIQYF. The CDR3 DNA sequence: TGCAGCGTTGAAATGGACAATCTAGCCAAAAACATTCAGTACTTC.